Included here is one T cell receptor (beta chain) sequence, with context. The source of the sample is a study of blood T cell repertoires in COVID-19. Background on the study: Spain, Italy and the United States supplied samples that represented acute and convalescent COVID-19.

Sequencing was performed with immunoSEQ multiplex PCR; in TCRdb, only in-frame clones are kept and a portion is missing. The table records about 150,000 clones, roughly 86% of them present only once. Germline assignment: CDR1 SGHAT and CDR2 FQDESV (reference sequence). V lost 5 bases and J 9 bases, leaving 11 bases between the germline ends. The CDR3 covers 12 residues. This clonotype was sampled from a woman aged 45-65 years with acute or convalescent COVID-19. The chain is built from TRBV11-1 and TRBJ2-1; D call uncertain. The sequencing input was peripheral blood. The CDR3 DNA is TGTGCCAGCAGCCCGCAGGTCGGTGAGCAGTTCTTC. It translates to CASSPQVGEQFF.